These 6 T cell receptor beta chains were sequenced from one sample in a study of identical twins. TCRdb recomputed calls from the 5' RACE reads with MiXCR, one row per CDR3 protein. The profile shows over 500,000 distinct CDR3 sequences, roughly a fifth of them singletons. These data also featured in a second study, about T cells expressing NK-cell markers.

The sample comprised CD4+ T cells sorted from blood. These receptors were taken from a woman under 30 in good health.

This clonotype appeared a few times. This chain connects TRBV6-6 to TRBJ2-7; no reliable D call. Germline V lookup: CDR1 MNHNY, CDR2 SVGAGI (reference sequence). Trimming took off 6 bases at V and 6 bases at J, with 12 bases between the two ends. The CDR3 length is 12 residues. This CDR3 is CASSSDVGEQYF. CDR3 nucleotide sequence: TGTGCCAGCAGCTCCGATGTGGGCGAGCAGTACTTC.

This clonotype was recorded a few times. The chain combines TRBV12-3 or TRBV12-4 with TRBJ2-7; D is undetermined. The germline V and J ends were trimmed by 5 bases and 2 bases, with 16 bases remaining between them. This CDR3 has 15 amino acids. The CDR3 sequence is CASSPRHPRPYEQYF. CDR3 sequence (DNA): TGTGCCAGCAGTCCGCGACACCCGCGTCCCTACGAGCAGTACTTC.

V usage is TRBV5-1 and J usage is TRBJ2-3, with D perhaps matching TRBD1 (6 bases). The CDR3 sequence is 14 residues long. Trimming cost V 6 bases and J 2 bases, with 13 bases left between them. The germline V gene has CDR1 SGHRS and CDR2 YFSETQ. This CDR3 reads CASKGGEPTDTQYF. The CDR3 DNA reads TGCGCCAGCAAAGGGGGAGAACCCACAGATACGCAGTATTTT.

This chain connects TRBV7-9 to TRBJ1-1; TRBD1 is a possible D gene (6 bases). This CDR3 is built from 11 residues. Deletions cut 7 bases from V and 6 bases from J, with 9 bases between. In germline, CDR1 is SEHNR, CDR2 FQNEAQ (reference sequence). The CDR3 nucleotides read TGTGCCAGCAAGGGGGAGGCTGAAGCTTTCTTT. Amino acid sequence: CASKGEAEAFF.

As DNA, the CDR3 is TGTGCCAGCAGCCCATGGACAGGAAGGAACACTGAAGCTTTCTTT. It encodes CASSPWTGRNTEAFF. The chain couples TRBV5-8 to TRBJ1-1; 7 positions agree with TRBD1. This CDR3 has 15 residues. V was clipped by 4 bases and J by 1 base; unmatched bases: 7. The germline V gene encodes CDR1 SGHTS and CDR2 YDEGEE. Drawing the rest from reference TRBV5-8 and TRBJ1-1, the complete variable domain is EAGVTQSPTHLIKTRGQQATLRCSPISGHTSVYWYQQALGLGLQFLLWYDEGEERNRGNFPPRFSGRQFPNYSSELNVNALELEDSALYLCASSPWTGRNTEAFFGQGTRLTVV.

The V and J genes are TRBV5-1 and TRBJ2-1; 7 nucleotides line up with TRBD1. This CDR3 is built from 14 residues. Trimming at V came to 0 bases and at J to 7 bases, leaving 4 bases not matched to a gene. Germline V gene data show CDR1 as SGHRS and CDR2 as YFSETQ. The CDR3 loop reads CASSLGQGFNEQFF. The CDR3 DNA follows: TGCGCCAGCAGCTTGGGACAGGGATTTAATGAGCAGTTCTTC.